The present TCR beta chain was sequenced within a study of cytomegalovirus exposure and HLA in healthy donors. Study-level results: Some V segments, including TRBV6-2 and TRBV6-3, were excluded as indistinguishable. Rare TCR sequences dominated, though some public TCRs recurred in many donors.

This clone was seen a single time. Its antigen is unknown. The PCR was carried out with 60 Vbeta primers and 13 Jbeta primers. Assay: immunoSEQ multiplex PCR; the TCRdb copy retains only in-frame clones and omits some. The sample records 150,000 to 200,000 clones, roughly 82% being singletons. Healthy bone marrow donors made up the cohort. Per the germline V gene, CDR1 is LNHDA and CDR2 is SQIVND (reference sequence). Trimming left V 7 bases short and J 2 bases short, with 11 bases between. There are 13 residues in the CDR3. V usage is TRBV19 and J usage is TRBJ1-2, with D hard to call. The clonotype was recovered from a woman in her forties or fifties in good health and CMV-seropositive. The sample was PBMCs. This CDR3 is CASTSNPNYGYTF. The CDR3 DNA is TGTGCCAGTACTTCTAATCCCAACTATGGCTACACCTTC.